This TCR beta chain derives from a study of blood T cell repertoires in COVID-19. Across the study: T cells, B-cell-depleted T cells, or PBMCs supplied cDNA or gDNA.

V lost 2 bases to trimming and J lost 1 base, with 8 bases between them. Germline CDR1 reads MNHEY; CDR2 reads SMNVEV (reference sequence). The CDR3 covers 14 residues. This clone was seen many times. As originally analysed: Cell counts per sample came from amplifying reference gene primers. Data came from immunoSEQ multiplex PCR; TCRdb stores just in-frame clones and leaves some out. Clone size and the V and J calls come from that table; the DNA yielded D and trimming. The data hold 280,000 or so clones, with about four fifths observed a single time. The clonotype was recovered from a woman aged 45 to 65 who had recovered from COVID-19. The sequenced sample was peripheral blood. The V and J genes are TRBV27 and TRBJ1-1; no clear D. CDR3: CASSLMERNTEAFF. The CDR3, as DNA: TGTGCCAGCAGTTTAATGGAGAGGAACACTGAAGCTTTCTTT.